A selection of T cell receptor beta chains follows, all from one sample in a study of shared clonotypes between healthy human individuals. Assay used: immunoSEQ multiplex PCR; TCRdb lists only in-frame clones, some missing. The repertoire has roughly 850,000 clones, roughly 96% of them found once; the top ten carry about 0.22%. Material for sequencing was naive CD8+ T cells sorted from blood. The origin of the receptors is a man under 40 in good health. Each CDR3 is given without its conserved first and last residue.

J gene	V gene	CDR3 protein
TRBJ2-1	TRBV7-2	ASSLGLAGAEQF
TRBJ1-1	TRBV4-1	ASSLLQGMSGTEAF
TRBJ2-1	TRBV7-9	ASSRGGEQF
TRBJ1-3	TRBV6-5	ASSPYSGNTIY
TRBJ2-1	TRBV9	ASSVTGGNEQF
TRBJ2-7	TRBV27	ASSSATSGRVTFYEQY
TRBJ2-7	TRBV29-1	SVERGTKSSYEQY
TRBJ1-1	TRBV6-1	AGTGTVNTEAF
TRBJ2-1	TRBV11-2	ASSLPWDLLNEQF
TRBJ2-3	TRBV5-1	ASSLYYSPADTQY
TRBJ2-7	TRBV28	ASTPASDRNEQY
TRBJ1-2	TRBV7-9	ASSPSIAGENGYT
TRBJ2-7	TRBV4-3	ASSQDSGGQSYEQY
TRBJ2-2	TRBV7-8	ASSFADNTGELF
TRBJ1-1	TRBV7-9	ASSPKTGEATEAF
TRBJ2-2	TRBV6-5	ASSYSRGLRTGELF
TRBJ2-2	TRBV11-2	ASSFGRESKTGELF